This is a list of T cell receptor beta chains from one sample in a study of T-cell reconstitution after alpha-beta-depleted transplantation in children. MiXCR, applied by TCRdb to the PCR reads, yields one record per CDR3 protein. The repertoire includes about 1,000,000 distinct CDR3 sequences, about 30% of them detected once, and about 28% sits in the top ten. This sample comprised PBMCs, mostly from graft donor cells, obtained 360 days after TCRalphabeta/CD19-depleted stem cell transplant. The receptors originated from a boy younger than two who had a stem cell transplant for SCID, so the T cells may come from the graft donor. Each CDR3 is given with its conserved first and last residue. The D gene is left open where the match is weak. Size is stated for part of the rows, as once, few or many counts, or as a class when the clone is expanded.

clone_size j_call d_call v_call cdr3_nt cdr3_aa
few TRBJ2-7 - TRBV20-1 TGCAGTGCAGTCTTTGCTGGAGACGAGCAGTACTTC CSAVFAGDEQYF
few TRBJ2-1 - TRBV11-1 TGTGCCAGCAGCTTAGCGCAGGGACTTCGCTCCTACAATGAGCAGTTCTTC CASSLAQGLRSYNEQFF
few TRBJ1-1 TRBD1 TRBV5-1 TGCGCCAGCAGCGGTAGACAGGGAATGAACACTGAAGCTTTCTTT CASSGRQGMNTEAFF
- TRBJ2-3 - TRBV19 TGTGCCAGTAGTGGCGTTCTAGGAACTCGGCTTGATACGCAGTATTTT CASSGVLGTRLDTQYF
many TRBJ2-3 - TRBV2 TGTGCCAGCAGTGAATTGACTACCGGTAGCACAGATACGCAGTATTTT CASSELTTGSTDTQYF
- TRBJ1-1 - TRBV12-3/TRBV12-4 TGTGCCAGCAGTTTTATAACGCATTCCGGGGGCACTGAAGCTTTCTTT CASSFITHSGGTEAFF
- TRBJ2-7 TRBD2 TRBV2 TGTGCCAGCAGTACCCTTCCCGGGACTAGCGAGTACTTC CASSTLPGTSEYF
- TRBJ2-5 - TRBV3-1 TGTGCCAGCAGCCCTCGGGACTCTCCCAGGTACTTC CASSPRDSPRYF
- TRBJ1-5 - TRBV20-1 TGCAGTGCTAGCGTGGGGAATCGGGATCAGCCCCAGCATTTT CSASVGNRDQPQHF
- TRBJ1-2 - TRBV28 TGTGCCAGCAGCCCCCGGGGCCGGAGGGATGGCTACACCTTC CASSPRGRRDGYTF
- TRBJ2-7 TRBD1 TRBV12-3/TRBV12-4 TGTGCCAGCAGTATGGACAGGGGAGGCTACTACGAGCAGTACTTC CASSMDRGGYYEQYF
- TRBJ2-3 TRBD1 TRBV12-3/TRBV12-4 TGTGCCAGCACCTTGGACAGGGCTCGAGATACGCAGTATTTT CASTLDRARDTQYF
- TRBJ1-5 - TRBV20-1 TGCAGTGCTACTTTGCACAGGGAGTATCAGCCCCAGCATTTT CSATLHREYQPQHF
once TRBJ2-3 - TRBV4-2 TGTGCCAGCAGCCAAGATCACGGCTTCACAGATACGCAGTATTTT CASSQDHGFTDTQYF
- TRBJ2-5 - TRBV29-1 TGCAGCGCCCAGGGTTGGGTGTACCAAGAGACCCAGTACTTC CSAQGWVYQETQYF
- TRBJ2-1 - TRBV6-6 TGTGCCAGCAATTCGCAGGGCTACAATGAGCAGTTCTTC CASNSQGYNEQFF
few TRBJ2-1 - TRBV12-3/TRBV12-4 TGTGCCAGCAGTTTTCGGGATCGTTCGGCCTACAATGAGCAGTTCTTC CASSFRDRSAYNEQFF
- TRBJ2-3 TRBD1 TRBV24-1 TGTGCCACCAGTGATAACCGGGACAGGGGGCCAGATACGCAGTATTTT CATSDNRDRGPDTQYF
- TRBJ1-2 - TRBV2 TGTGCCAGCAGGGTGGCAGGGAGCTATGGCTACACCTTC CASRVAGSYGYTF
- TRBJ2-4 - TRBV4-1 TGCGCCAGCAGCCAAGATCGGGTGACGGGGGGCGGCAAAAACATTCAGTACTTC CASSQDRVTGGGKNIQYF
- TRBJ1-4 - TRBV9 TGTGCCAGCAGCGCCGGGGCAGGAAGTGAAAAACTGTTTTTT CASSAGAGSEKLFF
- TRBJ2-7 - TRBV10-3 TGTGCCATCAGTGAGTCAATCGGACCCATAAGAAACTACGAGCAGTACTTC CAISESIGPIRNYEQYF
- TRBJ2-7 - TRBV5-1 TGCGCCAGCAGCTTGACAGGGACCCCCTCCACCGAGCAGTACTTC CASSLTGTPSTEQYF
- TRBJ2-3 - TRBV10-3 TGTGCCATCAGGACCCAAATAATGACAGATACGCAGTATTTT CAIRTQIMTDTQYF
- TRBJ2-3 - TRBV20-1 TGCAGTGCTAGAGCCCCCCCGCGAGGGGGGGCAGATACGCAGTATTTT CSARAPPRGGADTQYF
- TRBJ2-1 - TRBV3-1 TGTGCCAGCAGCCCCGGCCCGGGACTTTCCTACAATGAGCAGTTCTTC CASSPGPGLSYNEQFF
- TRBJ2-1 TRBD2 TRBV5-5 TGTGCCAGCAGCTTGGTCTCCCCCGGGACTATCATCAATGAGCAGTTCTTC CASSLVSPGTIINEQFF
few TRBJ1-2 - TRBV24-1 TGTGCCACCAGTGAACAAGGCAGGGACTATGGCTACACCTTC CATSEQGRDYGYTF
few TRBJ2-7 - TRBV12-3/TRBV12-4 TGTGCCAGCAGTTTACGGTCTTACTCCTACGAGCAGTACTTC CASSLRSYSYEQYF
few TRBJ2-3 - TRBV20-1 TGCAGTGCTAGAGAGGACCCCACAGATACGCAGTATTTT CSAREDPTDTQYF
- TRBJ2-3 - TRBV27 TGTGCCAGCAAGGGGACAACTAGCACAGATACGCAGTATTTT CASKGTTSTDTQYF
- TRBJ2-7 TRBD2 TRBV20-1 TGCAGTGCTAGGGAGACTAGCGCCGTCCCCTACGAGCAGTACTTC CSARETSAVPYEQYF
- TRBJ1-3 - TRBV5-6 TGTGCCAGCAGCTTGGGAGTGAACTCTGGAAACACCATATATTTT CASSLGVNSGNTIYF
few TRBJ2-1 - TRBV5-1 TGCGCCAGCAGCCCAGGGACACTCAGGGTCTACAATGAGCAGTTCTTC CASSPGTLRVYNEQFF
- TRBJ2-7 - TRBV5-1 TGTGCCAGCAGCTTGAGGGACGGTTCCTACGAGCAGTACTTC CASSLRDGSYEQYF
- TRBJ2-7 - TRBV12-3/TRBV12-4 TGTGCCAGCAGCCCGAAAGTGGGACTCTCCTACGAGCAGTACTTC CASSPKVGLSYEQYF
- TRBJ2-7 - TRBV11-2 TGTGCCAGCAGCTTTAAATCGGGAAGACTGGGGTACGAGCAGTACTTC CASSFKSGRLGYEQYF
- TRBJ2-2 TRBD2 TRBV4-1 TGCGCCAGCAGCCAAGATGGCGGGGGGTACCTTGCGAACACCGGGGAGCTGTTTTTT CASSQDGGGYLANTGELFF
- TRBJ2-1 - TRBV4-1 TGCGCCAGCAGCCAAGATGGGCTAGCCCTCTACAATGAGCAGTTCTTC CASSQDGLALYNEQFF
- TRBJ2-2 TRBD1 TRBV5-1 TGCGCCAGCAGAACAGGGGGCGCTTCCACCGGGGAGCTGTTTTTT CASRTGGASTGELFF
few TRBJ2-3 TRBD2 TRBV6-2/TRBV6-3 TGTGCCAGCACAAAACGGGGACTAGCCGGAGATACGCAGTATTTT CASTKRGLAGDTQYF
many TRBJ1-1 - TRBV12-3/TRBV12-4 TGTGCCAGCAGTTTGAGGGGGTATGTCGACACTGAAGCTTTCTTT CASSLRGYVDTEAFF
few TRBJ2-3 - TRBV9 TGTGCCAGCAGCCCCCAACACAGCACAGATACGCAGTATTTT CASSPQHSTDTQYF
- TRBJ2-5 TRBD2 TRBV3-1 TGTGCCAGCAGCCAAGGCGGGGGACTAGTGCTGACCCAGTACTTC CASSQGGGLVLTQYF
- TRBJ2-1 TRBD1 TRBV7-9 TGTGCCAGCAGCTTAATCCCCGGGCAGGGGGTCACCTATGAGCAGTTCTTC CASSLIPGQGVTYEQFF
- TRBJ1-1 TRBD1 TRBV15 TGTGCCACCAGCAGACAGGGGGGAGGCACTGAAGCTTTCTTT CATSRQGGGTEAFF
- TRBJ1-1 - TRBV12-3/TRBV12-4 TGTGCCAGCAGTTTCGGCCGAGCGGCGGCTTTCTTT CASSFGRAAAFF
- TRBJ1-6 - TRBV4-1 TGCGCCAGCAGATTGGCCCGCATTGGTGACGTTAGTTCACCCCTCCACTTT CASRLARIGDVSSPLHF
- TRBJ1-2 - TRBV12-3/TRBV12-4 TGTGCCAGCAGTTTGAGGGAGGGGGACCCTTATGGCTACACCTTC CASSLREGDPYGYTF
- TRBJ2-6 TRBD2 TRBV7-2 TGTGCCAGCAGCTTGCCCCCGGGGGGATCTGGGGCCAACGTCCTGACTTTC CASSLPPGGSGANVLTF
- TRBJ2-3 TRBD1 TRBV5-6 TGTGCCAGCAGCGGGGACAGGGCAGATACGCAGTATTTT CASSGDRADTQYF
few TRBJ2-2 - TRBV24-1 TGTGCCACCAGTGATCTAGGGCGGGGGCGCGGCACCGGGGAGCTGTTTTTT CATSDLGRGRGTGELFF
many TRBJ2-3 TRBD1 TRBV5-6 TGTGCCAGCAGCGAAGGTGTGAGACAGGGGGCGCCCACAGATACGCAGTATTTT CASSEGVRQGAPTDTQYF
- TRBJ2-1 TRBD2 TRBV29-1 TGCAGCGTTGAAGGGACTAGCGGGGGGGCCGAGTCTGAGCAGTTCTTC CSVEGTSGGAESEQFF
many TRBJ2-7 TRBD1 TRBV12-3/TRBV12-4 TGTGCCAGCAGTAGACAGGGGCCCTACGAGCAGTACTTC CASSRQGPYEQYF
few TRBJ2-1 - TRBV12-3/TRBV12-4 TGTGCCAGCAGTCTAGGGTCGGACGCTTCCGATGAGCAGTTCTTC CASSLGSDASDEQFF
few TRBJ2-7 TRBD1 TRBV19 TGTGCCAGTAGTACCCGCGGGACAGGGATTGGCGAGCAGTACTTC CASSTRGTGIGEQYF
- TRBJ2-1 TRBD1 TRBV19 TGTGCCAGTAGTATAGATAAACAGGGGGGCACTGAGCAGTTCTTC CASSIDKQGGTEQFF
few TRBJ2-5 TRBD1 TRBV3-1 TGTGCCAGCAGACTTTTTCCGGGACAGGGGCAAGAGACCCAGTACTTC CASRLFPGQGQETQYF